This T cell receptor beta chain appears in the sequencing data of a study of post-analysis software for immune sequencing data (dated by TCRdb to 2014 to 2015). Some background on the complete study: Recorded disease courses included relapsing-remitting, secondary progressive and progressive-relapsing multiple sclerosis, with some patients lacking subtype annotation. Patient repertoires were compared against about a dozen previously published healthy control repertoires from donors aged about 6 to 28 years. A subset of samples was prepared in parallel using single-end sample barcoding, then pooled and co-amplified after Illumina adapter ligation. What the study reported, not specific to this receptor: The multiple sclerosis patient group was slightly younger than the control group. Normalized Chao1 diversity was significantly lower in multiple sclerosis patients than controls, suggesting substantial peripheral T-cell clonal expansion. Direct clustering with F measure showed strong co-clustering of samples prepared in the same batch, prompting a batch-effect correction.

On this clonotype: Its target antigen remains unknown. One base away there is no much larger clone; base qualities are not given.

Library method: PCR. TCRdb names Illumina HiSeq 2500 as the instrument used. To reduce PCR and sequencing biases, unique molecular identifiers were built into the TCR beta cDNA libraries. Per 1 to 10 million input T cells, roughly 0.5 million cDNA molecules were obtained, such that each molecule approximated one T cell. Patient libraries were prepared and sequenced with the same protocol used for the earlier healthy control dataset. Within a given batch, samples were prepared together, multiplexed and sequenced on the same HiSeq lane. Concerning the study's data processing: Raw barcoded reads were processed with MIGEC, discarding single-read molecular identifier groups before consensus assembly and CDR3 extraction. VDJtools was used for post-analysis of the clonotype tables, and diversity was normalized by down-sampling every dataset to the size of the smallest sample. Repertoire overlap clustering matched CDR3 amino acid but not nucleotide sequences to correct batch-related cross-sample contamination. TCRdb reworked the public reads: Q25 trimming with fastp, MiXCR clone assembly, productive beta chains retained. Rows with a matching CDR3 protein are joined into one entry that keeps the most common DNA and genes. The V and J calls shown here were made by TCRdb, not taken from the authors' results. The sample table lists fewer than 900,000 distinct CDR3 sequences, 46% of them with a count of one. The top ten clonotypes cover roughly 4.5% of the sample.

To demonstrate the VDJtools post-analysis software, TCR beta repertoires were profiled from the peripheral blood of more than ten young patients with multiple sclerosis. The patients with multiple sclerosis were children and adolescents between about 6 and 17 years of age. The sequencing sample was made of blood. The TCR originated in a girl under 18 with multiple sclerosis.

CDR3 sequence: CASSSPGTAAYEQYF. The bases read TGTGCCAGCAGTTCTCCGGGGACCGCCGCCTACGAGCAGTACTTC. The chain is assembled from TRBV28 and TRBJ2-7; the D gene is perhaps TRBD1 or TRBD2, as each covers 5 bases. The CDR3, cysteine through phenylalanine, is 15 amino acids long. The retained sequence is limited to the CDR3, 45 bases, with the frame set at the first base. The germline ends are 15 bases apart after V is trimmed by 4 bases and J by 2 bases. The germline V gene gives CDR1 as MDHEN and CDR2 as SYDVKM.